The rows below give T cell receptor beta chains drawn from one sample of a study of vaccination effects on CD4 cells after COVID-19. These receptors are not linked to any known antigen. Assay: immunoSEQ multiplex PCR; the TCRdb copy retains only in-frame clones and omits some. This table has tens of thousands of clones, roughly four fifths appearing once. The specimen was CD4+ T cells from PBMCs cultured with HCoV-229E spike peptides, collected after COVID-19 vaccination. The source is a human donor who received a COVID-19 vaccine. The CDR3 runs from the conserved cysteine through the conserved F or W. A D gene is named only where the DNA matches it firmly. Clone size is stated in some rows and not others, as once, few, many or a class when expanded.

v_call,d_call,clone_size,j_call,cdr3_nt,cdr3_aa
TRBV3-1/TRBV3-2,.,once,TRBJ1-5,TGTGCCAGCAGCCAAGATCCAACAGGAAATCAGCCCCAGCATTTT,CASSQDPTGNQPQHF
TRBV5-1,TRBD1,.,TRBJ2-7,TGCGCCAGCAGCCAGGGACAGGGGGGAGCCGAGCAGTACTTC,CASSQGQGGAEQYF
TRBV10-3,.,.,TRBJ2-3,TGTGCCATCAGTGGTCGAGGGGACACTGATACGCAGTATTTT,CAISGRGDTDTQYF
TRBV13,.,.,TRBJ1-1,TGTGCCAGCGGGACATTGAACACTGAAGCTTTCTTT,CASGTLNTEAFF
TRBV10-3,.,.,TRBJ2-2,TGTGCCATCAGTGCCGGGGGTTACACCGGGGAGCTGTTTTTT,CAISAGGYTGELFF
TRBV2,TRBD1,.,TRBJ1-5,TGTGCCAGCAGTGAATGGCCGGGACAGGGAAATCAGCCCCAGCATTTT,CASSEWPGQGNQPQHF
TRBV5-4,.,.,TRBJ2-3,TGTGCCAGCAGCACCGGACAGCCCACAGATACGCAGTATTTT,CASSTGQPTDTQYF
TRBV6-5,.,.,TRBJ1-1,TGTGCCAGCAGTTCCCGGGAGGGGGACACTGAAGCTTTCTTT,CASSSREGDTEAFF
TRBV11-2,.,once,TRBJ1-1,TGTGCCAGCAGGACTGGCAGGAACACTGAAGCTTTCTTT,CASRTGRNTEAFF
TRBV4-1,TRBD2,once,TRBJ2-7,TGCGCCAGCAGCCCTCTAGCGGGAAACGAGCAGTACTTC,CASSPLAGNEQYF
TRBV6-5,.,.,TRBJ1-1,TGTGCCAGCAGTTACATCCCTAGCACTGAAGCTTTCTTT,CASSYIPSTEAFF
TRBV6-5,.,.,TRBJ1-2,TGTGCCAGCAGTTCTGGGGGCGACTATGGCTACACCTTC,CASSSGGDYGYTF
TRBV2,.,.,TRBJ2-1,TGTGCCAGCAGTGAAGCCTTCAACACCCGCTCCTACAATGAGCAGTTCTTC,CASSEAFNTRSYNEQFF
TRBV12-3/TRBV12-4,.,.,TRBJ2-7,TGTGCCAGCAGTTTAATGTTAACCTACGAGCAGTACTTC,CASSLMLTYEQYF
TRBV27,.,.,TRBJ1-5,TGTGCCAGCAGTCCTCCCGGCACGAATCAGCCCCAGCATTTT,CASSPPGTNQPQHF
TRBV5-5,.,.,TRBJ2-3,TGTGCCAGCAGCTTGCGCACAGATACGCAGTATTTT,CASSLRTDTQYF
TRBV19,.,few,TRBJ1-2,TGTGCCAGTAGTGGTGCCTCAAACTATGGCTACACCTTC,CASSGASNYGYTF
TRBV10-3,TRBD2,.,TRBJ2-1,TGTGCCATCAGTGTTATAGCGGGGGCCTACAATGAGCAGTTCTTC,CAISVIAGAYNEQFF
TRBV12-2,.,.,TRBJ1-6,TGTGCAAGTCGCTCCGGCCCCCCGAATTCACCCCTCCACTTT,CASRSGPPNSPLHF
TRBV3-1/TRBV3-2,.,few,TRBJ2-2,TGTGCCAGCAGCCAATCATACCAGAACACCGGGGAGCTGTTTTTT,CASSQSYQNTGELFF
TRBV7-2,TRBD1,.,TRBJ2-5,TGTGCCAGCAGCCCGGGACAGGGGACGGAGACCCAGTACTTC,CASSPGQGTETQYF
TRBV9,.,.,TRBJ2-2,TGTGCCAGCAGCGTAGCGGGTAACTTAAACACCGGGGAGCTGTTTTTT,CASSVAGNLNTGELFF
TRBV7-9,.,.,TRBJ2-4,TGTGCCAGCAGCAGCAGGGTAGCCAAAAACATTCAGTACTTC,CASSSRVAKNIQYF
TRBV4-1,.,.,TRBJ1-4,TGCGCCAGCAGCCAAGATCGGAGAAAACAGTCGAATGAAAAACTGTTTTTT,CASSQDRRKQSNEKLFF
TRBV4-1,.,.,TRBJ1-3,TGCGCCAGCAGCCAAGTTATTGGAGGACAAGCTGGAAACACCATATATTTT,CASSQVIGGQAGNTIYF
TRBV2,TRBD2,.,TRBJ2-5,TGTGCCAGCAGAGCGCCCGCGGGGGGGCGGGGGGAGACCCAGTACTTC,CASRAPAGGRGETQYF
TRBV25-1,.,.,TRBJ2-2,TGTGCCAGCAGTGAACCGGGGGTCGCGAACACCGGGGAGCTGTTTTTT,CASSEPGVANTGELFF
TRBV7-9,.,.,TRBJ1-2,TGTGCCAGCAGCGAAGGGGGGAATGGCTACACCTTC,CASSEGGNGYTF
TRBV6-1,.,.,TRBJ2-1,TGTGCCAGCAGTGAAGAGATGGTCTCCTACAATGAGCAGTTCTTC,CASSEEMVSYNEQFF
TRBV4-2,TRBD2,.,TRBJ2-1,TGTGCCAGCAGGGCAGGGACTAGCGGAAACAATGAGCAGTTCTTC,CASRAGTSGNNEQFF
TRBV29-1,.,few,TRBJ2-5,TGCAGCGTTGAAGATCCCTTGGCCTGGGGAGAGACCCAGTACTTC,CSVEDPLAWGETQYF
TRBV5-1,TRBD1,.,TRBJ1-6,TGCGCCAGCAGCACCACCGGGACAGCTAATTCACCCCTCCACTTT,CASSTTGTANSPLHF
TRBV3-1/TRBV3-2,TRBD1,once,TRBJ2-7,TGTGCCAGCAGCCGGGGACAGGGGGTAAGCTCCTACGAGCAGTACTTC,CASSRGQGVSSYEQYF
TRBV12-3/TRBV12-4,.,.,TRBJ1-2,TGTGCCAGCAGTCAGACAAACTATGGCTACACCTTC,CASSQTNYGYTF
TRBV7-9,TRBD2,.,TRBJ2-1,TGTGCCAGCAGCCCCAGGCTAGCGGGGGGAGGACGGGAGCAGTTCTTC,CASSPRLAGGGREQFF